These 28 T cell receptor beta chains originate from one sample sequenced in a study of glioma-infiltrating T cells after dendritic cell vaccination. Sequenced by immunoSEQ multiplex PCR; TCRdb stores in-frame clones only, minus some. The sample consists of just under 85,000 clones, roughly 90% of them appearing once. The material was blood, obtained before dendritic cell vaccination. All receptors derive from a human donor with glioblastoma.

The chain recombines TRBV5-1 with TRBJ2-7; the match to TRBD2 covers 7 bases. Germline CDR1 and CDR2: SGHRS and YFSETQ. CDR3 length: 17 residues. Trimming cost V 4 bases and J 5 bases; bases outside gene matches: 18. CDR3 residues: CASSLGSPGGVRNEQYF. CDR3 nucleotides: TGCGCCAGCAGCCTGGGGTCGCCGGGAGGAGTCCGTAACGAGCAGTACTTC.

This clone has only a few counts. CDR3 DNA sequence: TGTGCCTGGAGTTGGGGGACAGCCCTCCTTTTGAACACTGAAGCTTTCTTT. Protein sequence: CAWSWGTALLLNTEAFF. The V call is TRBV30, the J call TRBJ1-1; 7 bases agree with TRBD1. Germline V gene data show CDR1 as GTSNPN and CDR2 as SVGIG (reference sequence). The CDR3 is 17 amino acids. V dropped 2 bases and J dropped 0; count of bases not matched to a gene: 12.

The chain has TRBV5-1 and TRBJ2-3, with 7 bases fitting TRBD1. The CDR3 is 14 amino acids. CDR1 is SGHRS, CDR2 YFSETQ, per germline. Unmatched junction bases numbered 9, after V lost 7 bases and J lost 4 bases. The CDR3 is CASRLTGQADTQYF. The CDR3 DNA reads as TGCGCCAGCCGACTGACAGGGCAAGCAGATACGCAGTATTTT.

V gene TRBV18 combines with J gene TRBJ2-7, with TRBD1 matching over 7 bases. J lost 1 base, V lost 5 bases, and 2 bases had no gene match. This CDR3 is 13 amino acids long. Germline V CDR1 and CDR2: KGHSH, LQKENI. The CDR3 loop is CASSSTGSYEQYF. In DNA, the CDR3 is TGTGCCAGCTCATCGACAGGGTCCTACGAGCAGTACTTC.

The count of this clone is one. CDR3 in amino acids: CASSSPVHNEQFF. In nucleotides, the CDR3 is TGCGCCAGCAGCTCCCCGGTCCACAATGAGCAGTTCTTC. The rearrangement joins TRBV4-1 to TRBJ2-1; D not resolved. Germline CDR1 is MGHRA and CDR2 is YSYEKL. This CDR3 has 13 residues. Trimming took off 5 bases at V and 5 bases at J, with 10 bases between the two ends.

V and J are TRBV7-8 and TRBJ2-1; 8 nucleotides line up with TRBD1. CDR1 SGHVS and CDR2 FQNEAQ come from the germline V gene. V was pared by 5 bases and J by 8 bases, with 5 bases of the junction left unmatched. The CDR3 is 13 amino acids. CDR3 sequence: CASSLDRGDEQFF. CDR3 sequence (DNA): TGTGCCAGCAGCCTAGACAGGGGAGATGAGCAGTTCTTC.

The gene calls are TRBV19 and TRBJ2-7; 9 bases map to TRBD1. Losses at the gene ends were 4 bases for V and 1 base for J; bases not matched to a gene: 11. Germline V lookup: CDR1 LNHDA, CDR2 SQIVND (reference sequence). The CDR3 length is 17 residues. The DNA for the CDR3 is TGTGCCAGTAGTAAAGCGCCTGGGACAGGGTATTCCTACGAGCAGTACTTC. Translation gives CASSKAPGTGYSYEQYF.

The rearrangement joins TRBV9 to TRBJ2-2, with 13 bases identical to TRBD2. V lost 3 bases, J lost 8 bases, and 13 bases stayed unmatched. The germline CDR1 and CDR2 sequences are SGDLS and YYNGEE. CDR3 length: 18 amino acids. The CDR3 loop is CASSGLAGGPGGLGELFF. DNA of the CDR3: TGTGCCAGCAGCGGACTAGCGGGAGGCCCCGGGGGACTAGGGGAGCTGTTTTTT.

The chain uses TRBV11-2 and TRBJ1-6; no reliable D call. V was shortened by 0 bases and J by 8 bases, with 5 bases between the two germline ends. The CDR3 totals 13 residues. Germline loops: CDR1 SGHAT, CDR2 FQNNGV. The CDR3 sequence is CASSLEADSPLHF. The CDR3 nucleotides are TGTGCCAGCAGCTTAGAGGCGGATTCACCCCTCCACTTT.

The J gene is TRBJ1-5, the V gene TRBV10-3; no clear D gene. Germline CDR1 reads ENHRY; CDR2 reads SYGVKD. This CDR3 region has 11 residues. The germline V and J ends were trimmed by 10 bases and 5 bases, with 9 bases remaining between them. The CDR3 spells CATYRDQPQHF. The CDR3 nucleotides read TGTGCCACCTACCGGGATCAGCCCCAGCATTTT.

The rearrangement links TRBV5-1 to TRBJ2-1, with 7 bases aligning to TRBD1. The ends lost 1 base at V and 2 bases at J; junction bases unmatched: 6. Germline V gene sequence: CDR1 SGHRS, CDR2 YFSETQ. The CDR3 covers 16 residues. The CDR3 DNA reads TGCGCCAGCAGCTTGTCTGAGACAGGGACCTACAATGAGCAGTTCTTC. It translates to CASSLSETGTYNEQFF.

V and J are TRBV10-3 and TRBJ2-3; 15 bases map to TRBD2. The CDR3 length is 15 residues. Per germline, CDR1 ENHRY and CDR2 SYGVKD. V shed 9 bases, J shed 4 bases, and the junction held 5 bases outside the gene matches. The CDR3 region is CAMGTSGGSADTQYF. The CDR3 region has the DNA TGTGCCATGGGGACTAGCGGGGGGTCGGCAGATACGCAGTATTTT.

The chain carries TRBV29-1 and TRBJ2-7; TRBD2 is a possible D gene (5 bases). Germline CDR1 is SQVTM and CDR2 is ANQGSEA. The CDR3 covers 13 residues. The germline V and J ends were trimmed by 0 bases and 3 bases, with 9 bases remaining between them. The CDR3 DNA reads TGCAGCGTTGAAGATCGAGGGAACTACGAGCAGTACTTC. Translating it yields CSVEDRGNYEQYF.

The chain recombines TRBV6-1 with TRBJ1-1; the match to TRBD1 covers 7 bases. The V segment lost 6 bases and the J segment 0 bases; nucleotides outside the gene matches: 7. The CDR3 has 15 residues. Germline values: CDR1 MNHNS, CDR2 SASEGT. The CDR3 here is CASRLGQAMNTEAFF. The CDR3 region has the DNA TGTGCCAGCAGACTAGGACAGGCGATGAACACTGAAGCTTTCTTT.

The gene calls are TRBV27 and TRBJ2-1; maybe TRBD2 (5 bases). Germline V gene data show CDR1 as MNHEY and CDR2 as SMNVEV (reference sequence). With 2 bases removed from V and 4 bases from J, the gap between germline ends came to 15 bases. The CDR3 is 16 amino acids. CDR3 in amino acids: CASSLTDEGEYNEQFF. The CDR3 coding sequence is TGTGCCAGCAGTTTAACGGACGAGGGAGAGTACAATGAGCAGTTCTTC.

The genes are TRBV18 and TRBJ2-2, with D perhaps matching TRBD2 (6 bases). Germline CDR1 reads KGHSH; CDR2 reads LQKENI. The CDR3 is 15 residues long. V lost 4 bases, J lost 0 bases, and 9 bases lay in between. The CDR3 loop is CASSLGLSNTGELFF. CDR3 in DNA: TGTGCCAGCTCACTGGGACTGTCGAACACCGGGGAGCTGTTTTTT.

V and J are TRBV19 and TRBJ1-1; 9 nucleotides line up with TRBD1. The CDR3 has 16 residues. The V segment lost 5 bases and the J segment 11 bases; nucleotides outside the gene matches: 18. Germline-derived CDR1 and CDR2 are LNHDA and SQIVND (reference sequence). The CDR3 nucleotides read TGTGCCAGTAGTCCGCGGCGGGGACAGGGTAACGGCAATGCTTTCTTT. This sequence encodes CASSPRRGQGNGNAFF.

A word on this clone: Other DNA sequences from this sample encode an identical CDR3 as well. The chain combines TRBV30 with TRBJ2-5; D unclear. The ends were cut back, 0 bases at V and 3 bases at J, with 8 bases in the middle. The CDR3 is 13 residues long. CDR1 is GTSNPN and CDR2 is SVGIG in the germline V gene (reference sequence). CDR3 in DNA: TGTGCCTGGAGTGTGGCTTTTGAAGAGACCCAGTACTTC. Its protein product is CAWSVAFEETQYF. Using reference TRBV30 and TRBJ2-5 for the parts outside the CDR3, the full variable domain is SQTIHQWPATLVQPVGSPLSLECTVEGTSNPNLYWYRQAAGRGLQLLFYSVGIGQISSEVPQNLSASRPQDRQFILSSKKLLLSDSGFYLCAWSVAFEETQYFGPGTRLLVL.

The chain joins TRBV5-1 to TRBJ2-2; 7 positions match TRBD1. With V trimmed by 2 bases and J by 4 bases, 14 bases remained unmatched. Germline CDR1 SGHRS, CDR2 YFSETQ. This CDR3 is 18 amino acids long. CDR3 coding DNA: TGCGCCAGCAGCTTAACAGGGGCCCGGCCTAAAACCACCGGGGAGCTGTTTTTT. Translation: CASSLTGARPKTTGELFF.

The V call is TRBV5-4, the J call TRBJ1-3; TRBD1 agrees at 8 bases. The CDR3 totals 16 residues. Germline V gene lookup returns CDR1 SGHNT and CDR2 YYREEE (reference sequence). V lost 0 bases, J lost 4 bases, and 6 bases stayed unmatched. This CDR3 reads CASSLGSGTGGNTIYF. The CDR3 bases are TGTGCCAGCAGCTTGGGTTCCGGGACAGGCGGAAACACCATATATTTT.

This chain uses TRBV5-1 with TRBJ1-3, with D hard to call. V lost 0 bases to trimming and J lost 4 bases, with 11 bases between them. CDR3 length equals 15 residues. Germline loops: CDR1 SGHRS, CDR2 YFSETQ. The CDR3 nucleotides are TGCGCCAGCAGCTTGGCCGGAGGGTCAGGAAACACCATATATTTT. It codes for CASSLAGGSGNTIYF. The full variable domain, rest sourced from reference TRBV5-1 and TRBJ1-3, is KAGVTQTPRYLIKTRGQQVTLSCSPISGHRSVSWYQQTPGQGLQFLFEYFSETQRNKGNFPGRFSGRQFSNSRSEMNVSTLELGDSALYLCASSLAGGSGNTIYFGEGSWLTVV.

The chain has TRBV7-8 and TRBJ1-1, with D hard to call. Trimming took off 5 bases at V and 5 bases at J, with 12 bases between the two ends. Per germline, CDR1 SGHVS and CDR2 FQNEAQ. There are 13 residues in the CDR3. Here the CDR3 DNA reads TGTGCCAGCAGCAGCACCCGGGTGACTGAAGCTTTCTTT. It is translated as CASSSTRVTEAFF.

By share of the sample, this clone is medium-sized. V and J are TRBV6-1 and TRBJ1-2, with D unresolved. The CDR3 covers 15 residues. V was trimmed by 0 bases and J by 7 bases, leaving 15 bases between them. The V gene's germline CDR1 is MNHNS and CDR2 SASEGT. CDR3 sequence reads: CASSEAEQYSFGYTF. As DNA, the CDR3 is TGTGCCAGCAGTGAAGCGGAACAGTATTCCTTTGGCTACACCTTC.

This chain links TRBV5-6 with TRBJ2-5; maybe TRBD1 (5 bases). Germline loops: CDR1 SGHDT, CDR2 YYEEEE. CDR3 length: 14 amino acids. Trimming took 0 bases from V and 11 from J, leaving 17 bases between them. CDR3 sequence (DNA): TGTGCCAGCAGCTTGGGACAGAAGGGGCCTGAGCAGTACTTC. This sequence encodes CASSLGQKGPEQYF. The full variable domain, its missing parts supplied by reference TRBV5-6 and TRBJ2-5, is DAGVTQSPTHLIKTRGQQVTLRCSPKSGHDTVSWYQQALGQGPQFIFQYYEEEERQRGNFPDRFSGHQFPNYSSELNVNALLLGDSALYLCASSLGQKGPEQYFGPGTRLLVL.

The genes are TRBV7-9 and TRBJ2-7; D remains unclear. The V and J ends lost 5 bases and 5 bases respectively, with 7 bases between them. The germline gives CDR1 SEHNR, CDR2 FQNEAQ (reference sequence). CDR3 length equals 11 residues. The CDR3: CASSLFDEQYF. In DNA, the CDR3 is TGTGCCAGCAGCCTCTTTGACGAGCAGTACTTC.

The rearrangement links TRBV19 to TRBJ1-5; the match to TRBD1 covers 7 bases. The V gene's germline CDR1 is LNHDA and CDR2 SQIVND (reference sequence). The CDR3 sequence is 13 residues long. Trimming took 6 bases from V and 4 from J; bases not matched to a gene: 3. CDR3 sequence: CASSGTANQPQHF. The CDR3 region has the DNA TGTGCCAGTAGCGGGACAGCGAATCAGCCCCAGCATTTT.

V gene TRBV20-1 combines with J gene TRBJ1-5; D remains unclear. Germline V lookup: CDR1 DFQATT, CDR2 SNEGSKA (reference sequence). V was shortened by 2 bases and J by 9 bases, with 8 bases between the two germline ends. There are 11 residues in the CDR3. CDR3 in DNA: TGCAGTGCTAGATCAAGAGGGCCCCAGCATTTT. As protein: CSARSRGPQHF.

J is TRBJ2-2 and V is TRBV7-3; 7 nucleotides match TRBD1. The junction had 10 bases not matched to a gene; V was cut back by 7 bases and J by 5 bases. CDR1 and CDR2 (germline): SGHTA, FQGTGA. The CDR3 has 15 residues. In DNA form, the CDR3 reads TGTGCCAGCAAACCTGGGACAGATCCGACCGGGGAGCTGTTTTTT. Its translation is CASKPGTDPTGELFF.